The rows below give T cell receptor beta chains drawn from one sample of a study of a mutant IDH1 vaccine in newly diagnosed glioma. Profiling relied on immunoSEQ multiplex PCR, and the TCRdb table lists in-frame clones only, not all of them. The sample lists roughly 68,000 clones, 79% occurring once. The source material was PBMCs, sampled from a glioma patient treated with radiotherapy, temozolomide or both. Every receptor here comes from a man aged 45-60 years with glioma. Each CDR3 is given with its conserved first and last residue. A D gene is named only where the DNA matches it firmly. The size of a clone is reported for some rows only, either as once, few or many, or as a class for expanded clones.

j_call clone_size v_call d_call cdr3_aa cdr3_nt
TRBJ2-7 . TRBV5-4 . CASSLGTYEQYF TGTGCCAGCAGCTTGGGGACCTACGAGCAGTACTTC
TRBJ2-2 . TRBV6-6 . CASSYGRANTGELFF TGTGCCAGCAGTTACGGGAGAGCGAACACCGGGGAGCTGTTTTTT
TRBJ1-6 few TRBV5-6 TRBD1 CASSPRDRGRSPLHF TGTGCCAGCAGCCCCCGGGACAGGGGTAGATCACCCCTCCACTTT
TRBJ1-2 . TRBV7-2 . CAVAREPNYGYTF TGTGCCGTCGCGCGGGAGCCAAACTATGGCTACACCTTC
TRBJ1-2 few TRBV28 TRBD1 CASRSGGGYGYTF TGTGCCAGCAGATCAGGGGGCGGCTATGGCTACACCTTC
TRBJ2-1 once TRBV6-1 . CASSESGWHNEQFF TGTGCCAGCAGTGAATCAGGGTGGCACAATGAGCAGTTCTTC
TRBJ1-5 . TRBV6-1 TRBD1 CASGQGTTQPQHF TGTGCCAGCGGACAGGGAACAACTCAGCCCCAGCATTTT
TRBJ2-7 . TRBV18 . CASSPTAYPVSYEQYF TGTGCCAGCTCACCAACGGCTTATCCGGTCTCCTACGAGCAGTACTTC
TRBJ2-5 . TRBV13 . CASNDNGGTQYF TGTGCCAGCAACGACAACGGGGGGACCCAGTACTTC
TRBJ2-6 . TRBV6-5 . CASRSNPGANVLTF TGTGCCAGCAGGTCGAACCCTGGGGCCAACGTCCTGACTTTC
TRBJ1-4 . TRBV7-2 TRBD1 CASSHRGPNEKLFF TGTGCCAGCAGCCACAGGGGCCCTAATGAAAAACTGTTTTTT
TRBJ1-3 . TRBV30 . CAWLGVSGNTIYF TGTGCCTGGTTGGGGGTTTCTGGAAACACCATATATTTT
TRBJ1-6 . TRBV9 . CASSAGHSNSPLHF TGTGCCAGCAGCGCGGGACACAGCAATTCACCCCTCCACTTT
TRBJ2-1 . TRBV7-3 TRBD1 CASSLQGAVYNEQFF TGTGCCAGCAGCCTACAGGGGGCAGTTTACAATGAGCAGTTCTTC
TRBJ2-1 . TRBV19 . CASSVGDRSYNEQFF TGTGCCAGTAGTGTAGGGGACCGCTCCTACAATGAGCAGTTCTTC
TRBJ1-4 . TRBV11-2 . CASSLAGAGEKLFF TGTGCCAGCAGCTTAGCCGGGGCAGGGGAAAAACTGTTTTTT
TRBJ1-5 . TRBV7-2 . CASRAPGGDQPQHF TGTGCCAGCAGAGCACCGGGGGGCGATCAGCCCCAGCATTTT
TRBJ1-3 . TRBV6-1 . CASSEIMGAGNTIYF TGTGCCAGCAGTGAAATCATGGGCGCTGGAAACACCATATATTTT
TRBJ1-2 . TRBV7-2 . CASSRPINSNGYTF TGTGCCAGCAGCCGTCCGATAAACAGCAATGGCTACACCTTC
TRBJ1-2 few TRBV5-6 TRBD1 CASYAQGQGFYGYTF TGTGCCAGCTACGCGCAGGGACAGGGGTTCTATGGCTACACCTTC
TRBJ1-2 . TRBV9 TRBD1 CASSVTGGPFLGYTF TGTGCCAGCAGCGTGACAGGGGGCCCCTTCTTAGGCTACACCTTC
TRBJ2-5 . TRBV29-1 TRBD2 CSVPPPTSGLGTQYF TGCAGCGTCCCTCCCCCGACTAGCGGTCTCGGGACCCAGTACTTC
TRBJ2-3 . TRBV11-2 . CASSSPGADTQYF TGTGCCAGCAGTTCCCCGGGGGCAGATACGCAGTATTTT
TRBJ2-1 . TRBV4-1 TRBD2 CASSLVTSGGRHEQFF TGCGCCAGCAGCCTCGTGACTAGCGGGGGGCGCCATGAGCAGTTCTTC
TRBJ2-7 once TRBV6-5 . CASSPRVGDEQYF TGTGCCAGCAGTCCCCGAGTCGGAGACGAGCAGTACTTC
TRBJ1-1 few TRBV30 . CAWSRTANTEAFF TGTGCCTGGAGTAGAACAGCAAACACTGAAGCTTTCTTT
TRBJ2-7 . TRBV5-1 . CASTTSASSYEQYF TGCGCCAGCACCACCTCAGCGAGCTCCTACGAGCAGTACTTC
TRBJ2-7 . TRBV19 . CASTDEGYEQYF TGTGCCAGTACCGACGAGGGGTACGAGCAGTACTTC
TRBJ2-7 . TRBV5-1 . CASSLGGHGGEQYF TGCGCCAGCAGCTTGGGGGGGCACGGCGGGGAGCAGTACTTC
TRBJ1-2 . TRBV6-5 . CASSYGARNYGYTF TGTGCCAGCAGTTACGGTGCGCGTAACTATGGCTACACCTTC
TRBJ1-2 . TRBV4-2 TRBD1 CASSQSSTGERGGYTF TGTGCCAGCAGCCAATCGAGTACAGGGGAGAGGGGTGGCTACACCTTC
TRBJ2-2 . TRBV10-3 TRBD1 CAISERSTGAGELFF TGTGCCATCAGTGAGAGATCGACAGGGGCCGGGGAGCTGTTTTTT
TRBJ2-7 . TRBV5-6 TRBD1 CASRTGTGLYEQYF TGTGCCAGCAGGACCGGGACAGGTCTCTACGAGCAGTACTTC
TRBJ1-6 . TRBV4-1 TRBD1 CASSPSGGQHISYNSPLHF TGCGCCAGCAGCCCTAGTGGGGGACAGCATATCTCCTATAATTCACCCCTCCACTTT
TRBJ1-2 . TRBV6-5 . CACRGQGYGYTF TGTGCCTGCCGGGGGCAAGGGTATGGCTACACCTTC
TRBJ1-1 . TRBV10-3 TRBD1 CAIRDRENTEAFF TGTGCCATCAGGGACAGGGAGAACACTGAAGCTTTCTTT
TRBJ1-4 . TRBV2 TRBD1 CARSGTGGEKLFF TGTGCCAGATCCGGGACAGGGGGTGAAAAACTGTTTTTT
TRBJ2-2 . TRBV19 . CASSGPFSGDTGELFF TGTGCCAGTAGTGGACCATTTTCAGGGGACACCGGGGAGCTGTTTTTT
TRBJ1-6 once TRBV27 TRBD1 CASSTDRASYNSPLHF TGTGCCAGCAGTACGGACAGGGCATCCTATAATTCACCCCTCCACTTT
TRBJ1-5 . TRBV5-1 . CASSLGEASNQPQHF TGCGCCAGCAGCTTGGGGGAGGCTAGCAATCAGCCCCAGCATTTT
TRBJ1-6 . TRBV5-1 TRBD1 CASSSGQGSNSPLHF TGCGCCAGCAGCTCGGGACAGGGATCCAATTCACCCCTCCACTTT
TRBJ1-2 . TRBV29-1 . CSVDGAGVWNF TGCAGCGTTGATGGGGCGGGGGTCTGGAACTTC
TRBJ1-3 . TRBV7-2 . CASSLAGQGRGGNTIYF TGTGCCAGCAGCTTAGCGGGCCAAGGGAGGGGTGGAAACACCATATATTTT
TRBJ2-5 once TRBV6-1 TRBD2 CASSGGLAVETQYF TGTGCCAGCAGTGGGGGACTAGCGGTCGAGACCCAGTACTTC
TRBJ1-4 . TRBV5-4 . CASSLAVDEKLFF TGTGCCAGCAGCCTGGCGGTAGATGAAAAACTGTTTTTT
TRBJ1-1 . TRBV6-1 TRBD1 CASSSRRGPGTEAFF TGTGCCAGCAGTTCCCGTAGGGGGCCCGGAACTGAAGCTTTCTTT
TRBJ2-2 . TRBV5-6 TRBD1 CASSKRTGWTGELFF TGTGCCAGCAGCAAACGGACAGGGTGGACCGGGGAGCTGTTTTTT
TRBJ2-7 . TRBV15 . CATSRTRGREQYF TGTGCCACCAGCAGAACCAGGGGAAGGGAGCAGTACTTC
TRBJ2-1 . TRBV25-1 TRBD1 CAGQRGGGNEQFF TGTGCCGGTCAAAGAGGGGGCGGCAATGAGCAGTTCTTC
TRBJ1-4 . TRBV5-1 . CASTGDNEKLFF TGCGCCAGCACAGGGGATAATGAAAAACTGTTTTTT
TRBJ2-3 . TRBV5-1 TRBD2 CASSLNGGGGTDTQYF TGCGCCAGCAGCTTGAACGGCGGGGGAGGCACAGATACGCAGTATTTT
TRBJ1-5 . TRBV14 TRBD1 CASSWDRSGLSPQHF TGTGCCAGCAGCTGGGACAGGTCTGGACTCAGCCCCCAGCATTTT
TRBJ1-4 . TRBV29-1 . CSVTPDGSFNEKLFF TGCAGCGTTACCCCGGACGGAAGTTTTAATGAAAAACTGTTTTTT
TRBJ1-1 . TRBV6-6 . CASSSFGEAGTEAFF TGTGCCAGCAGTTCTTTTGGTGAGGCGGGAACTGAAGCTTTCTTT
TRBJ2-3 . TRBV6-6 . CASRDSPSTDTQYF TGTGCCAGCAGGGACAGTCCTAGCACAGATACGCAGTATTTT